A single sample gave rise to the 22 T cell receptor beta chains below, sequenced in a study of T-cell reconstitution after alpha-beta-depleted transplantation in children. TCRbeta library preparation incorporated unique molecular identifiers. A single record per CDR3 protein comes from TCRdb applying MiXCR to the PCR reads. The sample has about 510,000 distinct CDR3 sequences, roughly 11% seen once. Sequenced here: PBMCs, mostly from graft donor cells, sampled 180 days after TCRalphabeta/CD19-depleted stem cell transplant. The receptors shown here come from a female patient younger than 10 who had a stem cell transplant for aplastic anemia, so the T cells may come from the graft donor.

This clonotype has at least ten counts. J is TRBJ2-1 and V is TRBV7-8; 9 bases align to TRBD2. With 4 bases clipped from V and 7 bases from J, the junction kept 8 bases outside the gene matches. Germline CDR1 and CDR2: SGHVS and FQNEAQ. The CDR3 consists of 15 residues. CDR3 bases: TGTGCCAGCAGCTATAGCGGGAGATCCTTTAATGAGCAGTTCTTC. This codes for CASSYSGRSFNEQFF.

This chain joins TRBV7-2 and TRBJ2-3; D uncertain. Per germline, CDR1 SGHTA and CDR2 FQGNSA. Trimming stripped 5 bases from V and 7 bases from J, with 13 bases between. The CDR3 has 13 residues. The CDR3 coding sequence is TGTGCCAGCAGCGGAACCGGACCTTATACGCAGTATTTT. Translated, it gives CASSGTGPYTQYF.

This clonotype was seen a few times. J is TRBJ1-1 and V is TRBV12-5; 8 nucleotides line up with TRBD1. V lost 1 base, J lost 6 bases, and 10 bases stayed unmatched. The CDR3 has 16 amino acids. CDR1 is LGHNT and CDR2 is FRNRAP in the germline V gene. The CDR3 DNA reads TGTGCTAGTGGTTTGGCCCGAGACAGGGGATTCGCTGAAGCTTTCTTT. This sequence encodes CASGLARDRGFAEAFF.

The chain couples TRBV29-1 to TRBJ2-7; maybe TRBD1 (5 bases). Looked up from germline, CDR1 is SQVTM and CDR2 is ANQGSEA. The CDR3 has 13 residues. V shed 3 bases and J shed 0 bases, with 9 bases lying between them. CDR3 in amino acids: CSVDRASSYEQYV. CDR3 DNA sequence: TGCAGCGTTGACAGGGCAAGCTCCTACGAGCAGTACGTC.

This clonotype was recorded many times. The gene calls are TRBV12-3 or TRBV12-4 and TRBJ2-1, with D perhaps assigned TRBD1 or TRBD2 (5 bases each). The CDR3 is made up of 14 amino acids. V gave up 3 bases and J gave up 5 bases, with 11 bases separating them. For the CDR3, the DNA is TGTGCCAGCAGTTTCCCCGGGACCCACAATGAGCAGTTCTTC. It yields the protein CASSFPGTHNEQFF.

The chain carries TRBV9 and TRBJ2-1; no reliable D call. Germline V gene data show CDR1 as SGDLS and CDR2 as YYNGEE. V was pared by 0 bases and J by 5 bases, with 9 bases between. The CDR3 has 14 amino acids. The CDR3 DNA follows: TGTGCCAGCAGCGTAGCACCCACCCACAATGAGCAGTTCTTC. This codes for CASSVAPTHNEQFF.

The chain couples TRBV12-3 or TRBV12-4 to TRBJ2-3; TRBD2 matches 10 bases. V lost 10 bases and J lost 8; bases outside the gene matches: 27. The CDR3 is 19 amino acids. CDR3 in amino acids: CAICLYNRASGGLGATQYF. The CDR3 region has the DNA TGTGCCATCTGTTTATATAATAGGGCTAGCGGGGGCCTGGGAGCTACGCAGTATTTT.

J is TRBJ2-4 and V is TRBV6-2 or TRBV6-3; TRBD2 is a possible D gene (7 bases). Between the trimmed V and J ends, which lost 0 bases and 2 bases, there was a span of 14 bases. Germline V gene sequence: CDR1 MNHEY, CDR2 SVGEGT. The CDR3 length is 17 residues. CDR3 amino acids: CASSYSAGAFTKNIQYF. The CDR3, as DNA: TGTGCCAGCAGTTACTCCGCGGGGGCGTTCACCAAAAACATTCAGTACTTC.

The rearrangement links TRBV7-2 to TRBJ2-3, with 8 bases aligning to TRBD2. V lost 2 bases and J lost 3; bases outside the gene matches: 4. The CDR3 length is 15 residues. Germline CDR1 reads SGHTA; CDR2 reads FQGNSA. DNA of the CDR3: TGTGCCAGCAGCTTAATCATAGCGGGGACAGATACGCAGTATTTT. Residues: CASSLIIAGTDTQYF.

The chain has TRBV7-8 and TRBJ2-5, with 14 nucleotides matching TRBD2. The CDR3 is 16 amino acids. V dropped 5 bases and J dropped 5; count of bases not matched to a gene: 7. Germline CDR1 is SGHVS and CDR2 is FQNEAQ. The CDR3 nucleotides read TGTGCCAGCAGCCGGGGACTAGCGGGAGTAACGGAGACCCAGTACTTC. As protein: CASSRGLAGVTETQYF.

CDR3 loop: CASSVAPGGEQYV. CDR3 nucleotide sequence: TGTGCCAGCAGCGTAGCCCCGGGAGGCGAGCAGTACGTC. The chain couples TRBV9 to TRBJ2-7; TRBD2 agrees at 7 bases. CDR3 length equals 13 residues. The V gene end was trimmed by 0 bases and the J gene end by 6 bases; junction bases not matched to a gene: 3. The germline gives CDR1 SGDLS, CDR2 YYNGEE.

This clonotype was found a few times. The V call is TRBV4-2, the J call TRBJ2-1; 10 nucleotides match TRBD2. Per the germline V gene, CDR1 is LGHNA and CDR2 is YNFKEQ. J gave up 1 base and V 4 bases, and 16 bases lay outside the gene matches. The CDR3 consists of 20 residues. This chain's CDR3 is CASSPAAGLAGALSYNEQFF. For the CDR3, the DNA is TGTGCCAGCAGCCCCGCGGCGGGCCTAGCGGGAGCGTTATCCTACAATGAGCAGTTCTTC.

This clonotype was counted many times. The J gene is TRBJ1-1, the V gene TRBV29-1; 7 nucleotides agree with TRBD1. With V trimmed by 4 bases and J by 4 bases, 6 bases remained unmatched. Germline CDR1 is SQVTM and CDR2 is ANQGSEA. This CDR3 is built from 13 residues. The CDR3 DNA reads as TGCAGCGTTGTATTTGCAGGGGGCACTGAAGCTTTCTTT. This encodes CSVVFAGGTEAFF.

The chain has TRBV28 and TRBJ2-2; D may be TRBD1 (5 bases). The V gene lost 5 bases and the J gene lost 0 bases, with 13 bases spanning the gap. The CDR3 is 16 residues long. From germline, CDR1 is MDHEN and CDR2 SYDVKM. The CDR3 DNA is TGTGCCAGCAGTCGACAGCCCCAAACGAACACCGGGGAGCTGTTTTTT. This gives the protein CASSRQPQTNTGELFF.

This clonotype was seen many times. This chain uses TRBV29-1 with TRBJ2-7; 11 bases fit TRBD2. Germline CDR1 is SQVTM and CDR2 is ANQGSEA. V shed 4 bases, J shed 2 bases, and the junction held 4 bases outside the gene matches. The CDR3 is 14 amino acids. CDR3 loop: CSVGLAGPTYEQYF. In DNA form, the CDR3 reads TGCAGCGTTGGACTAGCGGGACCAACCTACGAGCAGTACTTC.

The chain has TRBV29-1 and TRBJ1-1; the D gene is possibly TRBD1 (5 bases). This CDR3 region has 13 residues. Germline CDR1 and CDR2: SQVTM and ANQGSEA. Trimming removed 6 bases at V and 0 bases at J, with 11 bases between. The CDR3 sequence: CSVGTVLNTEAFF. Written as DNA, the CDR3 is TGCAGCGTCGGGACCGTATTGAACACTGAAGCTTTCTTT.

This clonotype was recorded many times. The chain links TRBV20-1 to TRBJ2-7; D not resolved. The germline V gene encodes CDR1 DFQATT and CDR2 SNEGSKA (reference sequence). This CDR3 has 13 amino acids. V was cut by 1 base and J by 2 bases, with 9 bases left in between. CDR3 region: CSARAGSTYEQYF. The CDR3 coding sequence is TGCAGTGCTAGAGCCGGGTCGACCTACGAGCAGTACTTC.

This clonotype was seen only a few times. The rearrangement uses TRBV5-1 and TRBJ2-7, with D maybe TRBD1 (6 bases). The CDR3 totals 13 residues. Trimming removed 4 bases from V and 7 bases from J, with 15 bases in between. Germline V gene data show CDR1 as SGHRS and CDR2 as YFSETQ. The CDR3 loop reads CASSQTGLGEQYV. The CDR3 region has the DNA TGCGCCAGCAGCCAGACAGGTTTGGGGGAGCAGTACGTC.

Only one count was recorded for this clonotype. CDR3 sequence reads: CSVERVLEQGVYGELFF. The CDR3 bases are TGCAGCGTTGAACGTGTGCTTGAACAGGGGGTGTACGGGGAGCTGTTTTTT. The chain is built from TRBV29-1 and TRBJ2-2; 8 bases fit TRBD1. V trimming: 2 bases; J trimming: 7 bases; junction bases outside the gene matches: 15. Per the germline V gene, CDR1 is SQVTM and CDR2 is ANQGSEA. The CDR3 has 17 residues.

This clonotype was seen more than once but under ten times. The gene calls are TRBV20-1 and TRBJ2-1; no clear D. The CDR3 is 13 amino acids. Germline assignment: CDR1 DFQATT and CDR2 SNEGSKA (reference sequence). The V and J ends lost 6 bases and 2 bases respectively, with 11 bases between them. Written as DNA, the CDR3 is TGCAGTGCCGACATGGTCACCTACAATGAGCAGTTCTTC. This encodes CSADMVTYNEQFF.

This clonotype was counted between two and nine times. V and J are TRBV7-2 and TRBJ1-2; 7 nucleotides line up with TRBD1. V shed 4 bases, J shed 3 bases, and the junction held 5 bases outside the gene matches. The germline gives CDR1 SGHTA, CDR2 FQGNSA. This CDR3 comprises 14 residues. The CDR3 loop is CASSYDRAYYGYTF. The CDR3 nucleotides are TGTGCCAGCAGCTATGACAGGGCCTACTATGGCTACACCTTC.

This clonotype was counted between two and nine times. The chain links TRBV5-4 to TRBJ1-1; D gene unclear. Looked up from germline, CDR1 is SGHNT and CDR2 is YYREEE (reference sequence). The CDR3 covers 15 residues. The V end was cut by 2 bases, the J end by 0 bases, with 11 bases between. The CDR3 reads CASSLRGSMNTEAFF. The CDR3 DNA reads as TGTGCCAGCAGCTTACGGGGATCCATGAACACTGAAGCTTTCTTT.